The 14 T cell receptor beta chains below come from one sample, sequenced in a study of cytomegalovirus exposure and HLA in healthy donors (dated by TCRdb to the late 2010s). The library was made by the immunoSEQ multiplex PCR assay. For the multiplex PCR, a mixture combining 60 forward primers for TCR Vbeta segments and 13 reverse primers for TCR Jbeta segments was used. TCRdb stores this immuneACCESS table with in-frame sequences only. Part of the clones is absent; in the studies checked, under half of the shortfall reflects unresolved V genes, and no reason is known for the rest. Within this sample are some 92,000 clones, with over 70% of them counted one time only. The leading ten clones occupy roughly 11% of the sample. Sequencing was carried out using PBMCs. These receptors all stem from a young man in good health and CMV-seropositive.

The chain recombines TRBV19 with TRBJ1-1; D is ambiguous. This CDR3 is 15 amino acids long. Germline V gives CDR1 LNHDA, CDR2 SQIVND (reference sequence). V gave up 5 bases and J gave up 0 bases, with 13 bases separating them. CDR3: CASSWRGTMNTEAFF. CDR3 coding DNA: TGTGCCAGTAGTTGGAGAGGCACCATGAACACTGAAGCTTTCTTT. The full variable domain, in which reference TRBV19 and TRBJ1-1 provide the parts outside the CDR3, is DGGITQSPKYLFRKEGQNVTLSCEQNLNHDAMYWYRQDPGQGLRLIYYSQIVNDFQKGDIAEGYSVSREKKESFPLTVTSAQKNPTAFYLCASSWRGTMNTEAFFGQGTRLTVV.

The chain links TRBV7-9 to TRBJ1-1; TRBD1 might be the D (6 bases). Per germline, CDR1 SEHNR and CDR2 FQNEAQ (reference sequence). V dropped 2 bases and J dropped 3 bases, with 10 bases sitting between them. CDR3 length equals 14 residues. The CDR3 DNA is TGTGCCAGCAGCTTACAGGGGCCGTACACTGAAGCTTTCTTT. This gives the protein CASSLQGPYTEAFF.

The chain joins TRBV10-3 to TRBJ2-3; 11 bases are a match to TRBD1. V lost 6 bases, J lost 0 bases, and 2 bases stayed unmatched. The CDR3 spans 15 residues. Germline V gene data show CDR1 as ENHRY and CDR2 as SYGVKD. CDR3 residues: CAIRGTGGSTDTQYF. The CDR3, as DNA: TGTGCCATCAGAGGGACAGGGGGAAGCACAGATACGCAGTATTTT.

This sequence joins TRBV7-3 and TRBJ2-3; 13 nucleotides align to TRBD2. Germline trimming cut 1 base from V and 5 bases from J; bases unmatched to any gene: 0. Germline values: CDR1 SGHTA, CDR2 FQGTGA. This CDR3 has 15 amino acids. The CDR3 loop reads CASSLRLAGGDTQYF. The CDR3 DNA sequence: TGTGCCAGCAGCTTAAGACTAGCGGGGGGAGATACGCAGTATTTT.

The V and J genes are TRBV7-2 and TRBJ2-1, with 9 bases that match TRBD2. Per the germline V gene, CDR1 is SGHTA and CDR2 is FQGNSA. Trimming cost V 5 bases and J 4 bases; bases outside gene matches: 9. This CDR3 has 16 residues. The CDR3 DNA reads TGTGCCAGCAGCCCACTGAGCGGGGGGCTATACAATGAGCAGTTCTTC. Protein sequence: CASSPLSGGLYNEQFF.

The chain recombines TRBV9 with TRBJ2-5, with D perhaps TRBD2 (6 bases). This CDR3 region has 16 residues. V shed 0 bases and J shed 1 base, with 13 bases lying between them. Per the germline V gene, CDR1 is SGDLS and CDR2 is YYNGEE. Written as DNA, the CDR3 is TGTGCCAGCAGCGTAGCTGTGGGGGGATCCCAAGAGACCCAGTACTTC. Encoded protein: CASSVAVGGSQETQYF.

The chain combines TRBV11-2 with TRBJ2-1, with TRBD2 as a possible D gene (5 bases). In germline, CDR1 is SGHAT, CDR2 FQNNGV. Trimming removed 5 bases from V and 9 bases from J, with 8 bases in between. This CDR3 region has 11 residues. In DNA, the CDR3 is TGTGCCAGCAGCCGGGGAGCTGAGCAGTTCTTC. As protein: CASSRGAEQFF.

The chain's CDR3 is CATSQRASNTEAFF. The CDR3 region has the DNA TGTGCCACCTCCCAGCGGGCGTCGAACACTGAAGCTTTCTTT. This chain connects TRBV2 to TRBJ1-1; D remains ambiguous. V was trimmed by 10 bases and J by 1 base, leaving 16 bases between them. Looked up from germline, CDR1 is SNHLY and CDR2 is FYNNEI. The CDR3 spans 14 residues.

This chain uses TRBV5-1 with TRBJ1-1; 8 nucleotides line up with TRBD1. V trimming: 4 bases; J trimming: 5 bases; junction bases outside the gene matches: 10. In germline, CDR1 is SGHRS, CDR2 YFSETQ. CDR3 length: 15 residues. This chain's CDR3 is CASSLTRGRETEAFF. The DNA for the CDR3 is TGCGCCAGCAGCCTAACCAGGGGGCGGGAAACTGAAGCTTTCTTT.

The rearrangement joins TRBV27 to TRBJ1-1, with 7 positions matching TRBD1. Unmatched junction bases numbered 5, after V lost 8 bases and J lost 5 bases. Germline V gene data show CDR1 as MNHEY and CDR2 as SMNVEV (reference sequence). CDR3 size: 12 residues. For the CDR3, the DNA is TGTGCCAGCCGGACAGGTTCAACTGAAGCTTTCTTT. This translates into CASRTGSTEAFF.

The V gene is TRBV7-9, the J gene TRBJ2-5, with 10 bases that match TRBD1. There are 15 residues in the CDR3. The germline V gene has CDR1 SEHNR and CDR2 FQNEAQ (reference sequence). V shed 3 bases, J shed 4 bases, and the junction held 5 bases outside the gene matches. The CDR3 region has the DNA TGTGCCAGCAGCTTCCCCAGGACAGGGGGAGAGACCCAGTACTTC. Translating it yields CASSFPRTGGETQYF.

The CDR3 protein is CASSLRTGNDEQYF. The CDR3, as DNA: TGCGCCAGCAGCCTAAGGACAGGGAACGACGAGCAGTACTTC. The chain combines TRBV5-1 with TRBJ2-7; 8 bases are a match to TRBD1. CDR1 is SGHRS, CDR2 YFSETQ, per germline. The CDR3 has 14 amino acids. V shed 4 bases, J shed 5 bases, and the junction held 8 bases outside the gene matches.

The rearrangement joins TRBV7-7 to TRBJ1-6; the D gene is possibly TRBD1 (5 bases). Germline V CDR1 and CDR2: SSHAT, FNYEAQ (reference sequence). There are 13 residues in the CDR3. The ends were cut back, 5 bases at V and 9 bases at J, with 11 bases in the middle. CDR3 nucleotide sequence: TGTGCCAGCAGCCCGGGACTTGGTTCACCCCTCCACTTT. Amino acids: CASSPGLGSPLHF.

The J gene is TRBJ2-6, the V gene TRBV23-1; 13 bases fit TRBD2. TRBV23-1 is an ORF; its function is uncertain. V was clipped by 4 bases and J by 0 bases; unmatched bases: 12. The length of the CDR3 is 21 residues. CDR3 sequence reads: CASSPNRGTSGVYSGANVLTF. The CDR3 DNA sequence: TGCGCCAGCAGTCCAAACCGTGGGACTAGCGGGGTCTACTCTGGGGCCAACGTCCTGACTTTC.